Following are 14 T cell receptor beta chains from one sample sequenced in a study of blood T cells in healthy people across ages. Combining a sample-barcoded 5' primer with a J-beta primer mix, a second PCR ran for about 6 to 11 cycles. Using its own MiXCR run on the 5' RACE reads, TCRdb lists one record per CDR3 protein. This table has about 1.6 million distinct CDR3 sequences, about 35% appearing once. The specimen was blood. All receptors derive from a woman aged 30 to 39 in good health.

This chain uses TRBV12-3 or TRBV12-4 with TRBJ2-3; 9 bases are a match to TRBD1. V was clipped by 2 bases and J by 5 bases; unmatched bases: 17. The CDR3 sequence is 19 residues long. CDR3: CASSLLVGSGTGIKDTQYF. CDR3 bases: TGTGCCAGCAGTTTACTGGTTGGTTCTGGGACAGGGATTAAAGATACGCAGTATTTT.

This chain uses TRBV6-5 with TRBJ2-7, with TRBD2 matching 7 bases. The CDR3 consists of 15 residues. Germline trimming cut 0 bases from V and 2 bases from J; bases unmatched to any gene: 4. Germline loops: CDR1 MNHEY, CDR2 SVGAGI. DNA of the CDR3: TGTGCCAGCAGTTACTCGACCAGCGGGGCCTACGAGCAGTACTTC. Translating it yields CASSYSTSGAYEQYF.

This clonotype was seen a few times. The chain couples TRBV20-1 to TRBJ2-1; D perhaps matches TRBD2 (6 bases). Trimming took 6 bases from V and 3 from J, leaving 18 bases between them. The CDR3 contains 15 residues. Germline values: CDR1 DFQATT, CDR2 SNEGSKA (reference sequence). The CDR3 loop is CSARGARDFYNEQFF. The CDR3 bases are TGCAGTGCCCGAGGGGCCAGGGACTTCTACAATGAGCAGTTCTTC.

The V gene is TRBV7-3, the J gene TRBJ2-3, with 16 nucleotides matching TRBD2. The CDR3 extends over 17 amino acids. The germline V gene has CDR1 SGHTA and CDR2 FQGTGA. Trimming at V came to 2 bases and at J to 1 base, leaving 0 bases not matched to a gene. The CDR3 coding sequence is TGTGCCAGCAGCTTAGGGACTAGCGGGAGGGGCACAGATACGCAGTATTTT. Amino acid sequence: CASSLGTSGRGTDTQYF.

The rearrangement links TRBV20-1 to TRBJ1-5; the match to TRBD1 covers 7 bases. The trim removed 3 bases at V and 5 bases at J, leaving 4 bases unmatched. The CDR3 extends over 13 amino acids. Germline V gives CDR1 DFQATT, CDR2 SNEGSKA (reference sequence). The CDR3 loop reads CSASDRDDQPQHF. The CDR3, as DNA: TGCAGTGCTAGTGACAGGGATGATCAGCCCCAGCATTTT.

V and J are TRBV20-1 and TRBJ2-1; a weak D match, TRBD1 (5 bases). Looked up from germline, CDR1 is DFQATT and CDR2 is SNEGSKA (reference sequence). V was pared by 6 bases and J by 3 bases, with 18 bases between. This CDR3 spans 15 amino acids. Here the CDR3 reads CSATALTRDYNEQFF. CDR3 nucleotide sequence: TGCAGTGCCACAGCACTGACCAGGGACTACAATGAGCAGTTCTTC.

This clonotype was counted between two and nine times. J is TRBJ2-1 and V is TRBV20-1, with TRBD2 matching 11 bases. Trimming removed 0 bases from V and 0 bases from J; junction bases left unmatched: 16. The CDR3 runs to 21 residues. Germline CDR1 is DFQATT and CDR2 is SNEGSKA (reference sequence). This CDR3 is CSAREEEGATSGKSSYNEQFF. The CDR3 nucleotides read TGCAGTGCTAGAGAGGAAGAAGGGGCGACTAGCGGGAAAAGCTCCTACAATGAGCAGTTCTTC.

This chain connects TRBV6-5 to TRBJ2-6; 7 positions match TRBD1. CDR1 is MNHEY, CDR2 SVGAGI, per germline. The CDR3 is 17 residues long. Trimming took 4 bases from V and 0 from J; bases not matched to a gene: 6. CDR3 in DNA: TGTGCCAGCAGTTCGGGACAGTCTTTCTCTGGGGCCAACGTCCTGACTTTC. As protein: CASSSGQSFSGANVLTF.

The chain links TRBV5-5 to TRBJ1-5; 7 positions agree with TRBD1. The trim removed 0 bases at V and 4 bases at J, leaving 7 bases unmatched. CDR1 and CDR2 (germline): SGHKS, YYEKEE (reference sequence). The CDR3 runs to 16 residues. CDR3 sequence (DNA): TGTGCCAGCAGCTTGGAGGCAGGGGGATGGAATCAGCCCCAGCATTTT. It codes for CASSLEAGGWNQPQHF.

The CDR3 sequence: CAITRDRGHGYTF. For the CDR3, the DNA is TGTGCCATCACCCGGGACAGGGGGCACGGCTACACCTTC. The genes are TRBV10-3 and TRBJ1-2; 12 positions match TRBD1. Germline assignment: CDR1 ENHRY and CDR2 SYGVKD. Trimming cost V 7 bases and J 8 bases; bases outside gene matches: 5. The CDR3 covers 13 residues.

The CDR3 here is CASSQVGGATHEQYF. Here the CDR3 DNA reads TGTGCCAGCAGCCAAGTGGGGGGGGCGACGCACGAGCAGTACTTC. The rearrangement uses TRBV4-2 and TRBJ2-7; D might be TRBD2 (7 bases). The germline V and J ends were trimmed by 1 base and 5 bases, with 15 bases remaining between them. Per the germline V gene, CDR1 is LGHNA and CDR2 is YNFKEQ. This CDR3 contains 15 residues.

The table lists this clonotype with a few counts. A clone one base away is much larger, so this may be a read error. The chain combines TRBV20-1 with TRBJ2-1; D perhaps matches TRBD2 (6 bases). V dropped 3 bases and J dropped 0 bases, with 9 bases sitting between them. The CDR3 consists of 14 residues. Germline assignment: CDR1 DFQATT and CDR2 SNEGSKA (reference sequence). CDR3 DNA: TGCAGTGCTAGTGACGGGAGCTCCTACAATGAGCAGTTCTTC. It codes for CSASDGSSYNEQFF.

The gene calls are TRBV9 and TRBJ2-4; possible D gene TRBD1, 5 bases. V was trimmed by 4 bases and J by 3 bases, leaving 14 bases between them. Looked up from germline, CDR1 is SGDLS and CDR2 is YYNGEE. This CDR3 is built from 15 residues. The DNA of the CDR3 is TGTGCCAGCAGCTCGGACACAAGAGGCAAAAACATTCAGTACTTC. Translated: CASSSDTRGKNIQYF.

This clonotype was detected only a few times. The V call is TRBV29-1, the J call TRBJ2-1, with D possibly TRBD2 on 6 matching bases. Looked up from germline, CDR1 is SQVTM and CDR2 is ANQGSEA. The V gene lost 5 bases and the J gene lost 7 bases, with 15 bases spanning the gap. CDR3 size: 13 residues. The CDR3 DNA reads as TGCAGCGTTTCCGGGAGAGCGGTGAATGAGCAGTTCTTC. Its translation is CSVSGRAVNEQFF.